This TCR beta chain was recovered during a study of cytomegalovirus exposure and HLA in healthy donors. Study findings and constraints: Earlier findings revealed that most TCR beta V segments proved productive either about 87% or about 30% of the time.

Comment on this clone: Its matching antigen is unknown.

The PCR employed 60 Vbeta primers together with 13 Jbeta primers. TCRdb's copy holds only in-frame clones and misses some; the assay was immunoSEQ multiplex PCR. Counted here are 170,000 or so clones, roughly 86% occurring once; the ten biggest clones make up under 5%. Germline assignment: CDR1 SEHNR and CDR2 FQNEAQ (reference sequence). V was shortened by 8 bases and J by 7 bases, with 8 bases between the two germline ends. The CDR3 totals 10 residues. The sequenced sample consisted of PBMCs. The gene calls are TRBV7-9 and TRBJ1-1, with unresolved D. The clonotype was recovered from a girl under 18 in good health and CMV-seropositive. CDR3 coding DNA: TGTGCCAGCGAGCGGGGTGAAGCTTTCTTT. It codes for CASERGEAFF.